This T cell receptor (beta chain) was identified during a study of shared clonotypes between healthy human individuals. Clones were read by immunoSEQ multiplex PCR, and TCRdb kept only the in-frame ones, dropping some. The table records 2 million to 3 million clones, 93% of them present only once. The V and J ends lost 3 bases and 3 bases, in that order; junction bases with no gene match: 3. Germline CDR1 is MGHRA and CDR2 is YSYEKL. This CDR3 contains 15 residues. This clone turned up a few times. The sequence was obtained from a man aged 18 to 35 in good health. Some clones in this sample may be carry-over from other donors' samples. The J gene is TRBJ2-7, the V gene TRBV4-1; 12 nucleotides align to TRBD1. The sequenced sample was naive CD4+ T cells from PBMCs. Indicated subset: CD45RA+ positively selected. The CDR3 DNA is TGCGCCAGCAGCCAGGGGACAGGGGGCGTCTACGAGCAGTACTTC. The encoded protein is CASSQGTGGVYEQYF.